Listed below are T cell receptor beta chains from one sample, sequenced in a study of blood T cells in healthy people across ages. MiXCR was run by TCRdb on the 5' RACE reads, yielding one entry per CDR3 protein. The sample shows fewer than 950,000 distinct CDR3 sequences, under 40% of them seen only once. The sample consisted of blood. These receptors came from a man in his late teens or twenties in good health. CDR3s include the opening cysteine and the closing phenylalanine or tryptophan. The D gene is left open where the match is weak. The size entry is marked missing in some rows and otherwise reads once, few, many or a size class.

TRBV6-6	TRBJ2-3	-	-	TGTGCCAGCAGTTACGGGTGGGCCGATACGCAGTATTTT	CASSYGWADTQYF
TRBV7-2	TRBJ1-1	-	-	TGTGCCAGCAGCCTAGAGGGGACGAGCCTGAACACTGAAGCTTTCTTT	CASSLEGTSLNTEAFF
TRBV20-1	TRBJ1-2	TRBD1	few	TGCAGTGCTAGCGATCCGGACAGGGCCTATGGCTACACCTTC	CSASDPDRAYGYTF
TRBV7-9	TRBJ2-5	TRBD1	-	TGTGCCAGCGAAAGGGGACAGGGGGAGACCCAGTACTTC	CASERGQGETQYF
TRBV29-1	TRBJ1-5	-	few	TGCAGCGTTGTAGTAGGAGGCCAGCCCCAGCATTTT	CSVVVGGQPQHF
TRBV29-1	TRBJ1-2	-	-	TGCAGCGTTGAAGAAGGAACGGGAGGGGTCGGCTACACCTTC	CSVEEGTGGVGYTF
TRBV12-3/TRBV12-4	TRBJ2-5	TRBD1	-	TGTGCCAGCAGGCCGACAGGGGGGCAAGAGACCCAGTACTTC	CASRPTGGQETQYF
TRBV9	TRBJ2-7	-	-	TGTGCCAGCAGCTCACAGGGATTGGCCTACGAGCAGTACTTC	CASSSQGLAYEQYF
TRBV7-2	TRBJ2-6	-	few	TGTGCCAGCAGCTTAGAAGTCAGGGCCTCTGGGGCCAACGTCCTGACTTTC	CASSLEVRASGANVLTF
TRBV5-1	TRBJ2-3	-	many	TGTGCCAGCAGCTTGGACAGCACAGATACGCAGTATTTT	CASSLDSTDTQYF
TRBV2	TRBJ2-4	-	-	TGTGCCAGCAGTGCCCTCGGCAGGGGCCTAGCGGAGTCCAAAAACATTCAGTACTTC	CASSALGRGLAESKNIQYF
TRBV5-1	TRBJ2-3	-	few	TGCGCCAGCAGCTTGGGGCAGACAAAGGATACGCAGTATTTT	CASSLGQTKDTQYF
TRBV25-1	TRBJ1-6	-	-	TGTGCCAGCAGTGAATCGGTAGAATCACCCCTCCACTTT	CASSESVESPLHF
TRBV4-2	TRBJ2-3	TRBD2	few	TGTGCCAGCAGCCAAGATGTCCTAGCGGGGGTCACAGATACGCAGTATTTT	CASSQDVLAGVTDTQYF
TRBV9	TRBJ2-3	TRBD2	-	TGTGCCAGCAGCGTAGAAGTTAGCGGGGGGGCTACAGATACGCAGTATTTT	CASSVEVSGGATDTQYF
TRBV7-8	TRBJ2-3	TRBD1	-	TGTGCCAGCAGCTTGAGGACAGGGGGGACTCCGGATACGCAGTATTTT	CASSLRTGGTPDTQYF
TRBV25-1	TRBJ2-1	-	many	TGTGCCAGCAGTGAGCGGAATGAGCAGTTCTTC	CASSERNEQFF
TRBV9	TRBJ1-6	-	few	TGTGCCAGCAGCTCTCATCAAGGGGATCTGAGTTCACCCCTCCACTTT	CASSSHQGDLSSPLHF
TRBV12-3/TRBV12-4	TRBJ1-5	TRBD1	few	TGTGCCAGCAGCGCTGACAGGGATCAGCCCCAGCATTTT	CASSADRDQPQHF
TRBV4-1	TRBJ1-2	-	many	TGCGCCAGCAGCCAAGTTGGGGATAACTATGGCTACACCTTC	CASSQVGDNYGYTF
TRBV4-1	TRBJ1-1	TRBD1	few	TGCGCCAGCAGCCCCCGGGACAGGGGAAACATGAACACTGAAGCTTTCTTT	CASSPRDRGNMNTEAFF
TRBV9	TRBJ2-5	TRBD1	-	TGTGCCAGCAGCCTAGTAGGGACAGACCAAGAGACCCAGTACTTC	CASSLVGTDQETQYF
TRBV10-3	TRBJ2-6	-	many	TGTGCCATCAGTGCGGCCACAAGCTCTGGGGCCAACGTCCTGACTTTC	CAISAATSSGANVLTF
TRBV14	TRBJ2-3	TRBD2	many	TGTGCCAGCAGCCAAATTCGGCTAGCGGGAAGCACAGATACGCAGTATTTT	CASSQIRLAGSTDTQYF
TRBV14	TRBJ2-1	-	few	TGTGCCAGCAGCCAAGAAGGGGCACATCGGCCCCACAATGAGCAGTTCTTC	CASSQEGAHRPHNEQFF
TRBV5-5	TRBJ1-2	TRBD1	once	TGCGCCAGCAGCTTGGATTGGGACAGCGACTATGGCTACACCTTC	CASSLDWDSDYGYTF
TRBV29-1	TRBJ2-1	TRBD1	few	TGCAGCGTTGAAACATGGACAGGGGCCTACAATGAGCAGTTCTTC	CSVETWTGAYNEQFF
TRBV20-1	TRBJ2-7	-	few	TGCAGTGCTAGAGATCTTCTCCTGACCTACGAGCAGTACTTC	CSARDLLLTYEQYF
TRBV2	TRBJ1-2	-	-	TGTGCCAGCAGTGAGGGGGTTTCACGTCCGGGCTACACCTTC	CASSEGVSRPGYTF
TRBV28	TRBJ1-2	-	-	TGTGCCAGCAGTTCAGGGCCAATTTACTATGGCTACACCTTC	CASSSGPIYYGYTF
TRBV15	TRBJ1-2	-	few	TGTGCCACCAGCTGGGAGGGTGGAATCTATGGCTACACCTTC	CATSWEGGIYGYTF
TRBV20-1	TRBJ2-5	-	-	TGCAGTGCTAGACCCCACCTGGGACTCCCCCAAGAGACCCAGTACTTC	CSARPHLGLPQETQYF
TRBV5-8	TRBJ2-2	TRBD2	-	TGTGCCAGCAGCGATCCAGCGGGGGCGACCACCGGGGAGCTGTTTTTT	CASSDPAGATTGELFF
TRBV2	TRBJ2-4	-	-	TGTGCCAGCAGGGGGACCACAGGGGCCAAAAACATTCAGTACTTC	CASRGTTGAKNIQYF
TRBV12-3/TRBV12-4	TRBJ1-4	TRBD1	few	TGTGCCAGCAGTTTGGGCCCAGGGGGCTCGGGGGTTGAAAAACTGTTTTTT	CASSLGPGGSGVEKLFF
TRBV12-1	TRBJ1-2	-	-	TGTGCCGGCAGCTTTGCGCAAAAGGGGATTCGGACCTATGGCCACACCTTC	CAGSFAQKGIRTYGHTF
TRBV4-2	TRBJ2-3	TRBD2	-	TGTGCCAGCAGCCAAGCTACTAGCGGGGGGGGAGCAGATACGCAGTATTTT	CASSQATSGGGADTQYF
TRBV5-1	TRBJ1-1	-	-	TGCGCCAGCAGCTCCCTCCTCGATCCGAACACTGAAGCTTTCTTT	CASSSLLDPNTEAFF
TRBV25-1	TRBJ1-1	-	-	TGTGCCAGCAGTGAATCAGGTATATTGAGCACTGAAGCTTTCTTT	CASSESGILSTEAFF
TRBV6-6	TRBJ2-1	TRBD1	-	TGTGCCAGCAGTCATACGACAGGGGGCTACAATGAGCAGTTCTTC	CASSHTTGGYNEQFF
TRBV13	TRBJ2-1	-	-	TGTGCCAGCAGCCATAGACGGAGCTCCTACAATGAGCAGTTCTTC	CASSHRRSSYNEQFF
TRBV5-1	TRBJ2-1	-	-	TGCGTCAGCAGCCCCCCTAGGGGGTCGGTCTACAATGAGCAGTTCTTC	CVSSPPRGSVYNEQFF
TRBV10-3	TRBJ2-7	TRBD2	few	TGTGCCATCAGTTCGGGACTAGCGGGGGGTCGCGAGCAGTACTTC	CAISSGLAGGREQYF
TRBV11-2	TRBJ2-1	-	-	TGTGCCAGCAGCCTGAGGGGACGCAGCAGATCGGATGAGCAGTTCTTC	CASSLRGRSRSDEQFF
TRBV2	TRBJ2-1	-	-	TGTGCCAGCAGGGTTGAGGGGCAGTTCTTC	CASRVEGQFF
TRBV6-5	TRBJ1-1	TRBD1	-	TGTGCCAGCAGCCTTAAAATCAGGGGGCTAGCTTTCTTT	CASSLKIRGLAFF
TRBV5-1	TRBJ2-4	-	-	TGCGCCAGCAGCGCAGGACATTCAGCCAAAAACATTCAGTACTTC	CASSAGHSAKNIQYF
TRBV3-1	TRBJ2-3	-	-	TGTGCCAGCAGCTATTTAAGAGCAAGTAGCACAGATACGCAGTATTTT	CASSYLRASSTDTQYF
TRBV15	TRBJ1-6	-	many	TGTGCCACCAGCAGGGTAGGACGGGGTTCACCCCTCCACTTT	CATSRVGRGSPLHF
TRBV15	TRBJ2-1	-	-	TGTGCCACCAGCAGACATCCGGGACGGGGGCGGGGGTACAATGAGCAGTTCTTC	CATSRHPGRGRGYNEQFF
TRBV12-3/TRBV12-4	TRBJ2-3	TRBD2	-	TGTGCCAGCAGTGGGACTAGCGGGGCATATACGCAGTATTTT	CASSGTSGAYTQYF